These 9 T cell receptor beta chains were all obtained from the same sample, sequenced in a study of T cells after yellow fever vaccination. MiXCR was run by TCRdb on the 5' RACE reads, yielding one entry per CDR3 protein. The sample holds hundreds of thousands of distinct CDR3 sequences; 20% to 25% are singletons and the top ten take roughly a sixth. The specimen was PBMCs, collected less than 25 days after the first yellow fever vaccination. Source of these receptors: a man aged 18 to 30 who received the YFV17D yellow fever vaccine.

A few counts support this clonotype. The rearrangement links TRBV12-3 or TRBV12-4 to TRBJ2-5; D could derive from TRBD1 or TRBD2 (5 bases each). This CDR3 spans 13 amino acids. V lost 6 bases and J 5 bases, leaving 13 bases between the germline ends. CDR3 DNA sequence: TGTGCCAGCAGCCCCGGGGCCCTGGAGACCCAGTACTTC. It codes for CASSPGALETQYF.

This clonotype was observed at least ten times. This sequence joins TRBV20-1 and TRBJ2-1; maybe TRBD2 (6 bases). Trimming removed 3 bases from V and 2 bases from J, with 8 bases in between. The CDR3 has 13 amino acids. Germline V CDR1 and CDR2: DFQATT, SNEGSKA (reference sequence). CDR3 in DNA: TGCAGTGCTAGGGGGGGAACCTACAATGAGCAGTTCTTC. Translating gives CSARGGTYNEQFF.

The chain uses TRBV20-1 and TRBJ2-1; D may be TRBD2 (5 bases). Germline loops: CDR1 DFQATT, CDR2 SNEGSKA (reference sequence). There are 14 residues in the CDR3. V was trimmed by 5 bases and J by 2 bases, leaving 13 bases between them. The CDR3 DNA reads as TGCAGTGCTGCCTCAGCGGATGCCTACAATGAGCAGTTCTTC. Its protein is CSAASADAYNEQFF.

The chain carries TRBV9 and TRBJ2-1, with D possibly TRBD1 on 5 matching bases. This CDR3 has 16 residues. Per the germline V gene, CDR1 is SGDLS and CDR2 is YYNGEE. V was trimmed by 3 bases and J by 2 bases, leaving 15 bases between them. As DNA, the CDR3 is TGTGCCAGCAGCGACAGACAGTTATCTACCTACAATGAGCAGTTCTTC. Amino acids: CASSDRQLSTYNEQFF.

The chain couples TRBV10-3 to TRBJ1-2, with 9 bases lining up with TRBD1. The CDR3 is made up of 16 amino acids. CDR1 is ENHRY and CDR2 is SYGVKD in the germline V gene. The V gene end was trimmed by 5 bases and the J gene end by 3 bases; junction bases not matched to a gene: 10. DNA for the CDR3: TGTGCCATCAGTCCCGGACAGGGGATGGGAGACTATGGCTACACCTTC. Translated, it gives CAISPGQGMGDYGYTF.

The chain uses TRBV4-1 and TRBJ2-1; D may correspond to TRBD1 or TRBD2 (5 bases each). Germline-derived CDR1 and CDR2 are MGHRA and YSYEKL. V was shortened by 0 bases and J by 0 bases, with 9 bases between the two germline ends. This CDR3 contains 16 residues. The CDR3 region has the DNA TGCGCCAGCAGCCAAGAGGCAGGGAGCTCCTACAATGAGCAGTTCTTC. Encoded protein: CASSQEAGSSYNEQFF.

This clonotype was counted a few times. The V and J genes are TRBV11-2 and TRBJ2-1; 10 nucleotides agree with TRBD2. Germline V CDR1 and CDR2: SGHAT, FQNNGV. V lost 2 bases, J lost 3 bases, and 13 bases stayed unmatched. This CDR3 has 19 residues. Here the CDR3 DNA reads TGTGCCAGCAGCTTACACCCCGTACGATCTAGCGGGGGCTACAATGAGCAGTTCTTC. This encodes CASSLHPVRSSGGYNEQFF.

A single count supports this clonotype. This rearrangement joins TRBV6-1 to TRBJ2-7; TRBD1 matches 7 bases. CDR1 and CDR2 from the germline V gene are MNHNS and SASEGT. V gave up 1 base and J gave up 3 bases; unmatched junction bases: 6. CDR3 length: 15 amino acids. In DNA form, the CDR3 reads TGTGCCAGCAGTGAAGAGTCCAGGGGGATCTACGAGCAGTACTTC. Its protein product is CASSEESRGIYEQYF.

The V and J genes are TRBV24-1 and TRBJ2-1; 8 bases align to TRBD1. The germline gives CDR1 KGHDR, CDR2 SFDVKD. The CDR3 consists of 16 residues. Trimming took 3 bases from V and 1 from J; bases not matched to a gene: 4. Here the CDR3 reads CATSDGQGRSYNEQFF. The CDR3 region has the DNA TGTGCCACCAGTGATGGACAGGGACGGTCCTACAATGAGCAGTTCTTC.